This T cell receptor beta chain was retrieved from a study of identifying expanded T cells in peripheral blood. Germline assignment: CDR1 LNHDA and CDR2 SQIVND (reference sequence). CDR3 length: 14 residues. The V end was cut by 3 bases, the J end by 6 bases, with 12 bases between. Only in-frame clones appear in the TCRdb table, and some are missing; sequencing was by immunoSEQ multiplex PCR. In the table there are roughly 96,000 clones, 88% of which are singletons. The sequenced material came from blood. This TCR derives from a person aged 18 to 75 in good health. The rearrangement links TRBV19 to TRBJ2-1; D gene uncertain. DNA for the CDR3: TGTGCCAGTAGTATCGTAACTCCTAGCAATGAGCAGTTCTTC. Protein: CASSIVTPSNEQFF.